The 29 T cell receptor beta chains presented below share a single source sample, sequenced in a study of T-cell reconstitution after alpha-beta-depleted transplantation in children. It was with unique molecular identifiers that the TCRbeta library was prepared. TCRdb passed the PCR reads through MiXCR, listing each CDR3 protein once. This repertoire shows some 590,000 distinct CDR3 sequences, roughly a tenth found once; its top ten account for around 4%. The sample here was PBMCs from the stem cell graft donor, taken from the stem cell graft. The receptor set was obtained from a human donor who donated a stem cell graft to a child with acute myeloid leukemia.

This clonotype has ten or more counts. The chain couples TRBV4-3 to TRBJ2-3, with 10 bases identical to TRBD2. The length of the CDR3 is 18 residues. The germline V gene encodes CDR1 LGHNA and CDR2 YSLEER. V dropped 0 bases and J dropped 1; count of bases not matched to a gene: 7. The CDR3 sequence: CASSQDSRTSGGTDTQYF. Here the CDR3 DNA reads TGCGCCAGCAGCCAAGATTCCAGGACTAGCGGCGGCACAGATACGCAGTATTTT.

Only a few counts were recorded for this clonotype. The CDR3 here is CASFWRLSSYNEQFF. As DNA, the CDR3 is TGTGCCAGCTTCTGGCGGTTGAGCTCCTACAATGAGCAGTTCTTC. V usage is TRBV28 and J usage is TRBJ2-1; D not certain. Germline V lookup: CDR1 MDHEN, CDR2 SYDVKM. V was clipped by 8 bases and J by 0 bases, with 14 bases between them. This CDR3 has 15 amino acids.

V and J are TRBV3-1 and TRBJ1-2, with 12 bases identical to TRBD1. With 1 base clipped from V and 6 bases from J, the junction kept 6 bases outside the gene matches. The CDR3 loop spans 16 amino acids. Per germline, CDR1 LGHDT and CDR2 YNNKEL (reference sequence). The CDR3 here is CASSQGPGQGADGYTF. DNA of the CDR3: TGTGCCAGCAGCCAAGGGCCGGGACAGGGGGCTGATGGCTACACCTTC. Together with reference TRBV3-1 and TRBJ1-2, the CDR3 gives the full variable domain: DTAVSQTPKYLVTQMGNDKSIKCEQNLGHDTMYWYKQDSKKFLKIMFSYNNKELIINETVPNRFSPKSPDKAHLNLHINSLELGDSAVYFCASSQGPGQGADGYTFGSGTRLTVV.

The chain recombines TRBV12-3 or TRBV12-4 with TRBJ2-3; 12 nucleotides line up with TRBD2. The CDR3 is 16 residues long. The ends lost 5 bases at V and 4 bases at J; junction bases unmatched: 7. The CDR3, as DNA: TGTGCCAGCAGTCGGACTAGCGGGATAATATCAGATACGCAGTATTTT. This codes for CASSRTSGIISDTQYF.

This clonotype was seen more than once but under ten times. The rearrangement uses TRBV18 and TRBJ2-3; no reliable D call. V lost 3 bases, J lost 4 bases, and 8 bases lay in between. The CDR3 loop spans 13 amino acids. Germline assignment: CDR1 KGHSH and CDR2 LQKENI. As DNA, the CDR3 is TGTGCCAGCTCACCCTTGATGGCAGATACGCAGTATTTT. This codes for CASSPLMADTQYF.

In its sample, this clonotype was seen many times. The CDR3 region is CSATPLGQETQYF. Here the CDR3 DNA reads TGCAGCGCAACCCCCCTGGGGCAAGAGACCCAGTACTTC. The chain has TRBV29-1 and TRBJ2-5; D remains ambiguous. CDR3 length: 13 residues. Looked up from germline, CDR1 is SQVTM and CDR2 is ANQGSEA. Trimming removed 7 bases at V and 2 bases at J, with 14 bases between. Full variable domain (remainder filled in from reference TRBV29-1 and TRBJ2-5): SAVISQKPSRDICQRGTSLTIQCQVDSQVTMMFWYRQQPGQSLTLIATANQGSEATYESGFVIDKFPISRPNLTFSTLTVSNMSPEDSSIYLCSATPLGQETQYFGPGTRLLVL.

This clonotype was detected ten times or more. The chain couples TRBV20-1 to TRBJ2-5; D is uncertain. The CDR3 has 14 amino acids. V was clipped by 1 base and J by 3 bases, with 12 bases between them. Germline V gene sequence: CDR1 DFQATT, CDR2 SNEGSKA (reference sequence). CDR3 loop: CSARVAPVEETQYF. CDR3 coding DNA: TGCAGTGCTAGAGTGGCGCCGGTTGAAGAGACCCAGTACTTC.

Only a few counts were recorded for this clonotype. The J gene is TRBJ2-3, the V gene TRBV7-9; 9 positions agree with TRBD2. Germline lookup yields CDR1 SEHNR and CDR2 FQNEAQ (reference sequence). The CDR3 runs 17 residues. V trimming: 1 base; J trimming: 0 bases; junction bases outside the gene matches: 5. Here the CDR3 reads CASSLGGLAPSTDTQYF. The CDR3 DNA reads TGTGCCAGCAGCTTAGGAGGACTAGCGCCTAGCACAGATACGCAGTATTTT.

This clonotype was seen many times. The rearrangement links TRBV18 to TRBJ2-7, with D hard to call. V lost 3 bases and J lost 6, with 9 bases in between. CDR1 is KGHSH, CDR2 LQKENI, per germline. This CDR3 comprises 12 residues. CDR3: CASSPGSGEQYF. The CDR3, as DNA: TGTGCCAGCTCACCGGGTTCGGGCGAGCAGTACTTC.

V usage is TRBV3-1 and J usage is TRBJ2-1; D call uncertain. The V and J ends lost 2 bases and 8 bases respectively, with 4 bases between them. The CDR3 runs to 11 residues. In germline, CDR1 is LGHDT, CDR2 YNNKEL (reference sequence). The CDR3 is CASSQPYEQFF. The CDR3 DNA reads TGTGCCAGCAGCCAACCGTATGAGCAGTTCTTC.

This clonotype was detected many times. The chain has TRBV9 and TRBJ2-5; TRBD2 aligns across 8 bases. The germline V gene encodes CDR1 SGDLS and CDR2 YYNGEE. The CDR3 is 17 residues long. The V gene end was trimmed by 0 bases and the J gene end by 2 bases; junction bases not matched to a gene: 9. The CDR3 bases are TGTGCCAGCAGCGTAGATAGCGGGACAATCCCACAAGAGACCCAGTACTTC. Amino acids: CASSVDSGTIPQETQYF.

This clonotype showed up just a few times. The chain links TRBV5-1 to TRBJ1-2; no definite D call. CDR1 and CDR2 (germline): SGHRS, YFSETQ. This CDR3 region has 14 residues. V lost 0 bases to trimming and J lost 0 bases, with 6 bases between them. The CDR3 region is CASSLVDANYGYTF. CDR3 coding DNA: TGCGCCAGCAGCTTGGTCGACGCTAACTATGGCTACACCTTC.

Details on this clonotype: A junction end diverges from the germline sequence, so it may reflect a read error. The rearrangement joins TRBV20-1 to TRBJ1-1; D possibly corresponds to TRBD1 (6 bases). This CDR3 region has 16 residues. Per germline, CDR1 DFQATT and CDR2 SNEGSKA (reference sequence). The CDR3 nucleotides read TGCAGTTCTAGGGGCCCCGGGGGGGGCTTGAACACTGAAGCTTTCTTT. Amino acid sequence: CSSRGPGGGLNTEAFF.

The V gene is TRBV7-3, the J gene TRBJ2-1; D not certain. V lost 2 bases, J lost 4 bases, and 9 bases lay in between. This CDR3 is built from 14 residues. CDR1 SGHTA and CDR2 FQGTGA come from the germline V gene. CDR3 amino acids: CASSLSASYNEQFF. The CDR3 DNA follows: TGTGCCAGCAGCTTATCGGCTAGTTACAATGAGCAGTTCTTC.

This rearrangement joins TRBV7-2 to TRBJ2-3; no reliable D call. Germline CDR1 is SGHTA and CDR2 is FQGNSA. V lost 6 bases and J 5 bases, leaving 9 bases between the germline ends. The CDR3 runs 12 residues. This CDR3 is CASSMGIDTQYF. The CDR3, as DNA: TGTGCCAGCAGTATGGGGATAGATACGCAGTATTTT. Full variable domain (rest looked up from reference TRBV7-2 and TRBJ2-3): GAGVSQSPSNKVTEKGKDVELRCDPISGHTALYWYRQSLGQGLEFLIYFQGNSAPDKSGLPSDRFSAERTGGSVSTLTIQRTQQEDSAVYLCASSMGIDTQYFGPGTRLTVL.

This clonotype was detected a few times. The chain uses TRBV28 and TRBJ2-3; D is ambiguous. The V gene's germline CDR1 is MDHEN and CDR2 SYDVKM. This CDR3 is 14 amino acids long. V shed 7 bases and J shed 2 bases, with 13 bases lying between them. The CDR3 loop reads CASKLADSTDTQYF. DNA of the CDR3: TGTGCCAGCAAATTGGCAGATTCCACAGATACGCAGTATTTT.

Many counts were recorded for this clonotype. The chain links TRBV7-8 to TRBJ2-3; 7 bases line up with TRBD2. Trimming took 0 bases from V and 4 from J; bases not matched to a gene: 4. This CDR3 is built from 15 residues. Germline CDR1 and CDR2: SGHVS and FQNEAQ. CDR3 nucleotides: TGTGCCAGCAGCTTAGCGGGGGGGGTGGCAGATACGCAGTATTTT. This gives the protein CASSLAGGVADTQYF. Full variable domain (rest looked up from reference TRBV7-8 and TRBJ2-3): GAGVSQSPRYKVAKRGQDVALRCDPISGHVSLFWYQQALGQGPEFLTYFQNEAQLDKSGLPSDRFFAERPEGSVSTLKIQRTQQEDSAVYLCASSLAGGVADTQYFGPGTRLTVL.

Turning to this clonotype: One end of the junction does not line up with germline, which may come from a read error. V and J are TRBV7-2 and TRBJ2-5; no definite D call. Germline V gene lookup returns CDR1 SGHTA and CDR2 FQGNSA. The CDR3 spans 15 residues. The CDR3 is CASSRAQMYQKTQYF. The CDR3 DNA reads as TGTGCCAGCAGTCGAGCCCAGATGTACCAAAAGACCCAGTACTTC.

This clonotype occurred a few times. The chain is built from TRBV6-1 and TRBJ1-6; 7 nucleotides align to TRBD1. The CDR3 totals 14 residues. V dropped 11 bases and J dropped 6; count of bases not matched to a gene: 10. The germline gives CDR1 MNHNS, CDR2 SASEGT. This CDR3 reads CASGRDRINSPLHF. For the CDR3, the DNA is TGTGCCTCCGGCCGGGACAGAATTAATTCACCCCTCCACTTT.

The V and J genes are TRBV5-1 and TRBJ2-1; 7 bases map to TRBD1. Germline V gene data show CDR1 as SGHRS and CDR2 as YFSETQ. The V segment lost 0 bases and the J segment 0 bases; nucleotides outside the gene matches: 0. The CDR3 runs 15 residues. CDR3 sequence reads: CASSLGDSSYNEQFF. The CDR3 bases are TGCGCCAGCAGCTTGGGGGACAGCTCCTACAATGAGCAGTTCTTC.

V gene TRBV5-1 combines with J gene TRBJ1-6; D gene ambiguous. Germline assignment: CDR1 SGHRS and CDR2 YFSETQ. Between the trimmed V and J ends, which lost 4 bases and 6 bases, there was a span of 5 bases. The CDR3 loop spans 12 amino acids. CDR3 bases: TGCGCCAGCAGCCATACTAATTCACCCCTCCACTTT. Translating gives CASSHTNSPLHF.

The V and J genes are TRBV6-5 and TRBJ2-3; D ambiguous. Per the germline V gene, CDR1 is MNHEY and CDR2 is SVGAGI. V lost 1 base to trimming and J lost 4 bases, with 6 bases between them. The CDR3 spans 13 residues. CDR3: CASSYLGSDTQYF. In nucleotides, the CDR3 is TGTGCCAGCAGTTACTTGGGGTCAGATACGCAGTATTTT.

The chain links TRBV20-1 to TRBJ2-2; 9 bases agree with TRBD2. V lost 3 bases, J lost 2 bases, and 4 bases stayed unmatched. Germline lookup yields CDR1 DFQATT and CDR2 SNEGSKA (reference sequence). The length of the CDR3 is 15 residues. In DNA form, the CDR3 reads TGCAGTGCTAGTATCCTAGCGGGAAACACCGGGGAGCTGTTTTTT. Translated: CSASILAGNTGELFF.

This clonotype occurred a few times. The chain recombines TRBV28 with TRBJ2-7; D is ambiguous. The CDR3 contains 11 residues. The V end lost 4 bases, the J end lost 6 bases, and 7 bases lay between the germline ends. In germline, CDR1 is MDHEN, CDR2 SYDVKM. This CDR3 is CASSSPAEQYF. The CDR3 DNA is TGTGCCAGCAGTTCCCCGGCCGAGCAGTACTTC.

This clonotype was observed a handful of times. The chain couples TRBV28 to TRBJ1-4, with 8 bases fitting TRBD1. J gave up 9 bases and V 5 bases, and 8 bases lay outside the gene matches. CDR1 is MDHEN and CDR2 is SYDVKM in the germline V gene. The CDR3 is 14 residues long. The CDR3 loop is CASSTNQGAQKLFF. As DNA, the CDR3 is TGTGCCAGCAGTACAAACCAGGGGGCACAAAAACTGTTTTTT.

In DNA, the CDR3 is TGTGCTAGTGGTTTATTAGGGGGCACTGAAGCTTTCTTT. This sequence encodes CASGLLGGTEAFF. V usage is TRBV12-5 and J usage is TRBJ1-1; D possibly corresponds to TRBD1 (6 bases). CDR3 size: 13 residues. V lost 3 bases and J 4 bases, leaving 9 bases between the germline ends. CDR1 and CDR2 (germline): LGHNT, FRNRAP.

The genes are TRBV6-2 or TRBV6-3 and TRBJ1-5; D gene ambiguous. Germline V CDR1 and CDR2: MNHEY, SVGEGT. V was trimmed by 5 bases and J by 0 bases, leaving 8 bases between them. The CDR3 is 14 residues long. As DNA, the CDR3 is TGTGCCAGCAGTGTTTGGGGTAGCAATCAGCCCCAGCATTTT. This encodes CASSVWGSNQPQHF.

The genes are TRBV20-1 and TRBJ2-5; D is ambiguous. V lost 0 bases, J lost 0 bases, and 8 bases lay in between. The length of the CDR3 is 14 residues. CDR1 DFQATT and CDR2 SNEGSKA come from the germline V gene (reference sequence). The CDR3 loop reads CSAREWRNQETQYF. CDR3 nucleotides: TGCAGTGCTAGAGAATGGCGGAACCAAGAGACCCAGTACTTC.

This clonotype appeared many times. The chain joins TRBV20-1 to TRBJ2-1, with 8 nucleotides matching TRBD2. Per the germline V gene, CDR1 is DFQATT and CDR2 is SNEGSKA (reference sequence). After removal of 4 bases from V and 5 bases from J, the junction contained 10 bases not matched to a gene. The CDR3 loop spans 15 amino acids. The CDR3 bases are TGCAGTGCTATAAACGCTAGCGGGTTGAACAATGAGCAGTTCTTC. Its protein product is CSAINASGLNNEQFF.